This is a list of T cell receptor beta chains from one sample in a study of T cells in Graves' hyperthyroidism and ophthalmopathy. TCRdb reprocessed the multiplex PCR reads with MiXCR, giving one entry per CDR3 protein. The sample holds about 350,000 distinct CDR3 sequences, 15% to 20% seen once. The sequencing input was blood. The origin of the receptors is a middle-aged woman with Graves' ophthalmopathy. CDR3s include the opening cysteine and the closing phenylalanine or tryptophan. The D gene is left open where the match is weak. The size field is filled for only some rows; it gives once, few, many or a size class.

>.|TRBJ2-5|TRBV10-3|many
CAISGDREETQYF
TGTGCCATCAGTGGTGACCGAGAAGAGACCCAGTACTTC
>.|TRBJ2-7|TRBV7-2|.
CASSPQGYGSYEQYF
TGTGCCAGCAGCCCACAGGGTTACGGGAGCTACGAGCAGTACTTC
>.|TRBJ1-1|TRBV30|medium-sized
CAWATGLKNTEAFF
TGTGCCTGGGCTACGGGACTCAAGAACACTGAAGCTTTCTTT
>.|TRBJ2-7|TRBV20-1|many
CSGWGTLSYEQYF
TGCAGTGGGTGGGGGACACTAAGCTACGAGCAGTACTTC
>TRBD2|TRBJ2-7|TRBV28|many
CASRPGPSGSFYEQYF
TGTGCCAGCAGACCCGGTCCTAGCGGGAGTTTCTACGAGCAGTACTTC
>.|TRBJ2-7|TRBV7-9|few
CASSSGRESSYEQYF
TGTGCCAGCAGCTCGGGACGGGAGAGCTCCTACGAGCAGTACTTC
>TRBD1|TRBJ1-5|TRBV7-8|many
CASSPRAGQNQPQHF
TGTGCCAGCAGCCCCCGGGCGGGACAGAATCAGCCCCAGCATTTT
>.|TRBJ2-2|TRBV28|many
CASSFRGTGTGELFF
TGTGCCAGCAGTTTTCGGGGGACTGGCACCGGGGAGCTGTTTTTT
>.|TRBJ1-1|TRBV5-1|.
CASSLGQFNTEAFF
TGCGCCAGCAGCTTGGGGCAGTTTAACACTGAAGCTTTCTTT
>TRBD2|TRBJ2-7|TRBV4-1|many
CASSQDLIAGAHEQYF
TGCGCCAGCAGCCAAGATTTGATAGCGGGAGCCCACGAGCAGTACTTC
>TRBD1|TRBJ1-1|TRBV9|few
CASSVSGQGMNTEAFF
TGTGCCAGCAGCGTAAGTGGACAGGGCATGAACACTGAAGCTTTCTTT
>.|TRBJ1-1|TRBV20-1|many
CSASPRTVYMNTEAFF
TGCAGTGCTAGCCCAAGGACGGTTTATATGAACACTGAAGCTTTCTTT
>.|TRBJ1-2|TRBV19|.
CASTPLRGFDGYTF
TGTGCCAGTACCCCCCTCCGGGGATTTGATGGCTACACCTTC
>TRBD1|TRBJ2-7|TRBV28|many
CASSFRGTQQYF
TGTGCCAGCAGTTTCAGGGGGACACAGCAGTACTTC
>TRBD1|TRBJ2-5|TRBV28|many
CASNTGQGALETQYF
TGTGCCAGCAATACGGGACAGGGGGCTTTGGAGACCCAGTACTTC
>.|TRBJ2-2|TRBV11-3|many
CASSPRAGNTGELFF
TGTGCCAGCAGCCCCCGCGCGGGTAACACCGGGGAGCTGTTTTTT
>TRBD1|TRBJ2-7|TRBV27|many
CASRDGGTGANEQYF
TGTGCCAGCAGAGACGGGGGGACAGGGGCCAACGAGCAGTACTTC
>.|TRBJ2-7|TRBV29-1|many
CSVDGQRNEQYF
TGCAGCGTTGACGGACAGAGGAACGAGCAGTACTTC
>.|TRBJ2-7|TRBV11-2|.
CASSLVLSADEYF
TGTGCCAGCAGCTTAGTTTTATCAGCCGATGAGTACTTC
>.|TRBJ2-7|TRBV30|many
CAESHRDLKPEQYF
TGTGCCGAGAGCCACCGGGACCTTAAGCCCGAGCAGTACTTC
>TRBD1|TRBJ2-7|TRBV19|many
CASSIFDRGRQYF
TGTGCCAGTAGTATTTTCGACAGGGGGCGGCAGTACTTC
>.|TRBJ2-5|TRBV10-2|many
CASSGARGPFVQETQYF
TGCGCCAGCAGTGGCGCGCGGGGGCCTTTCGTTCAAGAGACCCAGTACTTC
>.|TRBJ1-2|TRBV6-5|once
CASSFHRTVGYIF
TGTGCCAGCAGTTTCCATCGGACAGTCGGCTACATCTTC